The T cell receptor beta chain under discussion was sequenced for a study of T cells in Graves' hyperthyroidism and ophthalmopathy. Findings of the study overall: Ophthalmopathy got predicted by the model a median roughly 6.1 months before its onset.

V was pared by 5 bases and J by 10 bases, with 6 bases between. CDR3 length equals 10 residues. In germline, CDR1 is SGHNT, CDR2 YYREEE (reference sequence). In regard to this clonotype: Its antigen remains unknown.

The source material, RNA transcripts, was used to amplify TCR beta CDR3 regions. Using the HTBI primer set, a first-round RT-PCR was run on the TCR CDR3. Via MiXCR, TCRdb re-called the multiplex PCR reads, giving one row per CDR3 protein. The sample records 380,000 or so distinct CDR3 sequences, around an eighth being singletons. V usage is TRBV5-4 and J usage is TRBJ1-4, with unresolved D. Sequenced material: blood. This TCR was recovered from a man younger than 45 with Graves' hyperthyroidism that later progressed to Graves' ophthalmopathy. CDR3 region: CASSSRKLFF. CDR3 DNA: TGTGCCAGCAGTTCTCGAAAACTGTTTTTT.